This passage covers 29 T cell receptor beta chains from one sample sequenced in a study of blood T cells in healthy people across ages. For the second PCR, which ran for 7 to 11 cycles, a sample-barcoded 5' primer and a J-beta primer mix were used. MiXCR, run by TCRdb on the 5' RACE reads, gives a single entry per CDR3 protein. The data show 550,000 to 700,000 distinct CDR3 sequences, with roughly 28% seen just once and 18% held by the top ten. Material for sequencing was blood. All receptors derive from an older woman in good health.

This rearrangement joins TRBV15 to TRBJ2-5; D gene uncertain. This CDR3 is 15 amino acids long. Trimming took off 2 bases at V and 4 bases at J, with 14 bases between the two ends. CDR1 is LNHNV and CDR2 is YYDKDF in the germline V gene (reference sequence). CDR3 bases: TGTGCCACCAGCAGATCGTCCCCTCGAGGAGAGACCCAGTACTTC. As protein: CATSRSSPRGETQYF.

This clonotype was observed a handful of times. The chain is built from TRBV2 and TRBJ1-2; a weak D match, TRBD1 (6 bases). Trimming took 8 bases from V and 5 from J, leaving 15 bases between them. The CDR3 spans 13 residues. Germline CDR1 SNHLY, CDR2 FYNNEI. The CDR3: CASCLDSSYGYTF. The CDR3 coding sequence is TGTGCCAGCTGCTTGGACAGCTCTTATGGCTACACCTTC. Full variable domain (missing parts from reference TRBV2 and TRBJ1-2): EPEVTQTPSHQVTQMGQEVILRCVPISNHLYFYWYRQILGQKVEFLVSFYNNEISEKSEIFDDQFSVERPDGSNFTLKIRSTKLEDSAMYFCASCLDSSYGYTFGSGTRLTVV.

A few counts support this clonotype. V and J are TRBV12-3 or TRBV12-4 and TRBJ2-5, with D possibly matching TRBD1 (5 bases). The end of the DNA aligns better with TRBJ2-7, so the J call may be wrong. This CDR3 has 14 amino acids. This CDR3 is CASSSAGLSYEQYF. The CDR3 nucleotides read TGTGCCAGCAGTTCGGCAGGGCTTTCCTACGAGCAGTACTTC.

This clonotype has only a few counts. The rearrangement joins TRBV5-1 to TRBJ2-3; D remains unclear. This CDR3 comprises 17 residues. The ends were cut back, 0 bases at V and 1 base at J, with 15 bases in the middle. Germline V CDR1 and CDR2: SGHRS, YFSETQ. The CDR3 is CASSLEGTLRGTDTQYF. The CDR3 DNA follows: TGCGCCAGCAGCTTGGAGGGTACCCTCCGTGGCACAGATACGCAGTATTTT.

This clonotype was found a few times. The chain employs TRBV6-2 or TRBV6-3 and TRBJ1-3; tentative D call: TRBD1 (5 bases). The CDR3 contains 14 residues. Between the trimmed V and J ends, which lost 8 bases and 0 bases, there was a span of 11 bases. Germline loops: CDR1 MNHEY, CDR2 SVGEGT. CDR3 residues: CASEGPNSGNTIYF. Written as DNA, the CDR3 is TGTGCCAGCGAGGGACCGAACTCTGGAAACACCATATATTTT.

This clonotype was counted between two and nine times. The rearrangement links TRBV20-1 to TRBJ1-6; maybe TRBD1 (6 bases). This CDR3 is built from 17 residues. Trimming took 0 bases from V and 3 from J, leaving 15 bases between them. Germline V gene lookup returns CDR1 DFQATT and CDR2 SNEGSKA (reference sequence). CDR3 sequence (DNA): TGCAGTGCTAGAGATCAAGAAGGGGGGATCTATAATTCACCCCTCCACTTT. This encodes CSARDQEGGIYNSPLHF.

This sequence joins TRBV29-1 and TRBJ2-4; D uncertain. The CDR3 has 14 residues. Germline V lookup: CDR1 SQVTM, CDR2 ANQGSEA. Trimming removed 3 bases at V and 7 bases at J, with 16 bases between. This CDR3 reads CSVDSPELGNIQYF. The CDR3 DNA is TGCAGCGTTGACTCACCCGAGTTGGGGAACATTCAGTACTTC.

The chain combines TRBV7-2 with TRBJ2-3; D is ambiguous. V lost 1 base and J 2 bases, leaving 7 bases between the germline ends. This CDR3 comprises 14 residues. Germline CDR1 reads SGHTA; CDR2 reads FQGNSA. CDR3 residues: CASSLGVPTDTQYF. The DNA of the CDR3 is TGTGCCAGCAGCTTAGGAGTACCCACAGATACGCAGTATTTT.

To note about this clonotype: At one boundary the junction diverges from the germline segment, which might be a read error. The CDR3 DNA is TGTGCCAGCAGTGAAAGTACATGGGACTATGGCCACACCTTC. Amino acids: CASSESTWDYGHTF. The gene calls are TRBV2 and TRBJ1-2, with D maybe TRBD1 (5 bases). The CDR3 is made up of 14 amino acids. CDR1 and CDR2 from the germline V gene are SNHLY and FYNNEI.

This clonotype was seen more than once but under ten times. The chain carries TRBV2 and TRBJ2-3; 8 bases fit TRBD2. CDR1 is SNHLY, CDR2 FYNNEI, per germline. V lost 4 bases, J lost 4 bases, and 7 bases stayed unmatched. The CDR3 contains 15 residues. The CDR3 reads CASSVASGLADTQYF. The CDR3 DNA reads TGTGCCAGCAGTGTGGCTAGCGGGCTCGCAGATACGCAGTATTTT.

The gene calls are TRBV28 and TRBJ2-7; 7 nucleotides match TRBD1. J gave up 4 bases and V 6 bases, and 15 bases lay outside the gene matches. This CDR3 is 16 amino acids long. In germline, CDR1 is MDHEN, CDR2 SYDVKM. CDR3 sequence (DNA): TGTGCCAGCAGCCCACCAATCGGACAGGAGAAGTACGAGCAGTACTTC. Residues: CASSPPIGQEKYEQYF.

This clonotype was counted only a few times. DNA for the CDR3: TGTGCCAGCAGCGTCGGAGGACTAGCGGGGGCTGAGACCCAGTACTTC. It codes for CASSVGGLAGAETQYF. The chain uses TRBV7-6 and TRBJ2-5; 13 bases align to TRBD2. V shed 5 bases and J 5 bases; nucleotides not matched to a gene: 8. The CDR3 loop spans 16 amino acids. CDR1 is SGHVS, CDR2 FNYEAQ, per germline. The whole variable domain, filled in from reference TRBV7-6 and TRBJ2-5, reads GAGVSQSPRYKVTKRGQDVALRCDPISGHVSLYWYRQALGQGPEFLTYFNYEAQQDKSGLPNDRFSAERPEGSISTLTIQRTEQRDSAMYRCASSVGGLAGAETQYFGPGTRLLVL.

This rearrangement joins TRBV10-3 to TRBJ1-5; no firm D call. The CDR3 is 14 amino acids. V gave up 6 bases and J gave up 7 bases, with 16 bases separating them. Germline values: CDR1 ENHRY, CDR2 SYGVKD. CDR3 residues: CAISQTSAYQPQHF. In nucleotides, the CDR3 is TGTGCCATCAGCCAAACTTCGGCGTACCAGCCCCAGCATTTT.

This clonotype was observed a few times. V usage is TRBV19 and J usage is TRBJ1-6, with D possibly matching TRBD1 (6 bases). Germline CDR1 reads LNHDA; CDR2 reads SQIVND (reference sequence). The V and J ends lost 2 bases and 9 bases respectively, with 17 bases between them. The CDR3 is 16 residues long. In DNA, the CDR3 is TGTGCCAGTAGTATAAGGGAACAGGGACGGGGTTCACCCCTCCACTTT. Its translation is CASSIREQGRGSPLHF.

V gene TRBV7-3 combines with J gene TRBJ2-7, with 14 bases fitting TRBD2. The germline CDR1 and CDR2 sequences are SGHTA and FQGTGA. The CDR3 is 15 amino acids. V lost 5 bases, J lost 4 bases, and 4 bases stayed unmatched. The CDR3 reads CASSKTSGGAYEQYF. In nucleotides, the CDR3 is TGTGCCAGCAGCAAGACTAGCGGGGGGGCTTACGAGCAGTACTTC.

Here the CDR3 reads CASAEGSRNEQFF. The CDR3, as DNA: TGTGCCAGTGCTGAGGGATCGCGTAATGAGCAGTTCTTC. The chain couples TRBV7-9 to TRBJ2-5; D might be TRBD2 (5 bases). The J call may be wrong; the DNA end is better matched by TRBJ2-1. The germline gives CDR1 SEHNR, CDR2 FQNEAQ (reference sequence). This CDR3 region has 13 residues.

This clonotype showed up just a few times. V gene TRBV28 combines with J gene TRBJ2-5, with 7 bases identical to TRBD1. TRBJ2-1 explains the end of the DNA better; the J call may be wrong. Germline V lookup: CDR1 MDHEN, CDR2 SYDVKM. This CDR3 is built from 14 residues. CDR3 sequence (DNA): TGTGCCAGCAGCTTCGGACAGGACCCGATAAAGCAGTTCTTC. It codes for CASSFGQDPIKQFF.

The chain combines TRBV20-1 with TRBJ2-7; TRBD2 is a possible D gene (6 bases). V was clipped by 5 bases and J by 6 bases, with 14 bases between them. Germline-derived CDR1 and CDR2 are DFQATT and SNEGSKA (reference sequence). The length of the CDR3 is 12 residues. The CDR3 protein is CSAVGLLTEQYF. CDR3 nucleotide sequence: TGCAGTGCTGTGGGACTGCTAACCGAGCAGTACTTC.

This clonotype showed up just a few times. V and J are TRBV28 and TRBJ2-5; D might be TRBD2 (6 bases). The J call is in doubt because the DNA end fits TRBJ2-1 better. Germline loops: CDR1 MDHEN, CDR2 SYDVKM. This CDR3 region has 17 residues. This CDR3 is CASPSRGGETIYNEQFF. CDR3 in DNA: TGTGCCAGCCCCTCCCGGGGCGGGGAGACGATATACAATGAGCAGTTCTTC.

This sequence joins TRBV20-1 and TRBJ2-4; 10 bases align to TRBD1. Germline-derived CDR1 and CDR2 are DFQATT and SNEGSKA (reference sequence). J was trimmed by 11 bases and V by 0 bases; bases with no gene match: 7. This CDR3 is 14 amino acids long. DNA for the CDR3: TGCAGTGCTAGAGACCCGGGACAGGGGATCTTTCAGTACTTC. This encodes CSARDPGQGIFQYF.

This clonotype was seen a few times. The chain uses TRBV3-1 and TRBJ1-2; a weak D match, TRBD1 (5 bases). Germline CDR1 reads LGHDT; CDR2 reads YNNKEL (reference sequence). This CDR3 region has 13 residues. The V and J ends lost 3 bases and 4 bases respectively, with 9 bases between them. The CDR3 loop reads CASSQGLGYGYTF. CDR3 sequence (DNA): TGTGCCAGCAGCCAGGGGCTGGGCTATGGCTACACCTTC.

The chain has TRBV6-6 and TRBJ1-4; D unclear. V was cut by 2 bases and J by 1 base, with 8 bases left in between. The V gene's germline CDR1 is MNHNY and CDR2 SVGAGI (reference sequence). The CDR3 consists of 15 residues. CDR3 bases: TGTGCCAGCAGTTACGGAGGCCAAACTAATGAAAAACTGTTTTTT. This codes for CASSYGGQTNEKLFF.

This clonotype was seen only a few times. This rearrangement joins TRBV4-3 to TRBJ2-5, with a possible D match to TRBD2 (6 bases). Judging by the DNA end, TRBJ2-1 fits better; the J call may be wrong. This CDR3 has 15 amino acids. The germline V gene has CDR1 LGHNA and CDR2 YSLEER. The CDR3 is CASSQEYVPGDEQFF. The CDR3 bases are TGCGCCAGCAGCCAAGAGTACGTTCCGGGGGATGAGCAGTTCTTC.

The chain recombines TRBV5-6 with TRBJ2-5; 9 bases fit TRBD1. Germline loops: CDR1 SGHDT, CDR2 YYEEEE. V shed 3 bases, J shed 4 bases, and the junction held 7 bases outside the gene matches. CDR3 length equals 15 residues. The CDR3 spells CASSSGQGRIETQYF. The DNA of the CDR3 is TGTGCCAGCAGCTCAGGACAGGGGCGGATAGAGACCCAGTACTTC.

This clonotype occurred once. The V gene is TRBV6-5, the J gene TRBJ2-2; a possible D gene is TRBD1 (6 bases). CDR1 and CDR2 from the germline V gene are MNHEY and SVGAGI. Trimming removed 6 bases at V and 5 bases at J, with 16 bases between. This CDR3 contains 15 residues. The CDR3 DNA is TGTGCCAGCAGCCACAGGGATGGGGAGACCGGGGAGCTGTTTTTT. This codes for CASSHRDGETGELFF.

The V call is TRBV20-1, the J call TRBJ2-7; D not certain. CDR1 is DFQATT, CDR2 SNEGSKA, per germline (reference sequence). The CDR3 has 11 residues. The V end lost 0 bases, the J end lost 5 bases, and 5 bases lay between the germline ends. In DNA, the CDR3 is TGCAGTGCTAGAGATCGACACGAGCAGTACTTC. Its translation: CSARDRHEQYF.

This clonotype came up a few times. The genes are TRBV20-1 and TRBJ1-4; D ambiguous. Germline values: CDR1 DFQATT, CDR2 SNEGSKA (reference sequence). V lost 0 bases, J lost 13 bases, and 15 bases lay in between. The length of the CDR3 is 13 residues. CDR3 in amino acids: CSARDPSGMGLFF. The CDR3 DNA reads TGCAGTGCTAGAGATCCGTCTGGGATGGGACTGTTTTTT.

The chain joins TRBV5-1 to TRBJ2-3; no firm D call. V was trimmed by 4 bases and J by 5 bases, leaving 11 bases between them. The CDR3 sequence is 13 residues long. CDR1 and CDR2 from the germline V gene are SGHRS and YFSETQ. The CDR3: CASSPSFQDTQYF. In nucleotides, the CDR3 is TGCGCCAGCAGCCCGAGCTTCCAAGATACGCAGTATTTT.

This clonotype was counted between two and nine times. A junction end diverges from the germline sequence, so it may reflect a read error. The J gene is TRBJ2-5, the V gene TRBV11-3; no definite D call. From germline, CDR1 is SGHNT and CDR2 YENEEA. The CDR3 spans 13 residues. The CDR3 loop reads CASSKAMQEPQYF. CDR3 coding DNA: TGTGCCAGCAGCAAAGCTATGCAAGAGCCCCAGTACTTC. Variable domain in full (rest from reference TRBV11-3 and TRBJ2-5): EAGVVQSPRYKIIEKKQPVAFWCNPISGHNTLYWYLQNLGQGPELLIRYENEEAVDDSQLPKDRFSAERLKGVDSTLKIQPAELGDSAVYLCASSKAMQEPQYFGPGTRLLVL.